Listed below are T cell receptor beta chains from one sample, sequenced in a study of T cell responses to AZD1222 COVID-19 vaccine. Sequencing was performed with immunoSEQ multiplex PCR; in TCRdb, only in-frame clones are kept and a portion is missing. The sample yields around 150,000 clones, 92% seen once. Sequencing was performed on peripheral blood, taken 28 days after the second AZD1222 dose. The receptors originated from an adult who received the AZD1222 COVID-19 vaccine. Both conserved end residues are part of each CDR3. The D gene is left open where the match is weak. Rows give clone size only sometimes, using once, few, many, or a class for an expanded clone.

J | V | D | size | DNA | CDR3
TRBJ2-4 | TRBV11-2 | . | . | TGTGCCAGCAGTCTCTACGGGCCATTTTCCCTCGGGACACACATACCAGCCAAAAACATTCAGTACTTC | CASSLYGPFSLGTHIPAKNIQYF
TRBJ1-3 | TRBV20-1 | . | . | TGCAGTGCTAGTGCAGGGTCTGGAAACACCATATATTTT | CSASAGSGNTIYF
TRBJ2-3 | TRBV5-4 | TRBD1 | . | TGTGCCAGCGGGGACAGTAGCACAGATACGCAGTATTTT | CASGDSSTDTQYF
TRBJ2-2 | TRBV5-6 | . | . | TGTGCCAGCAGCTTGTGGGGCTACACCGGGGAGCTGTTTTTT | CASSLWGYTGELFF
TRBJ1-5 | TRBV6-6 | . | . | TGTGCCAGCAGCCCCGGCTCTCATCAGCCCCAGCATTTT | CASSPGSHQPQHF
TRBJ2-7 | TRBV6-5 | TRBD2 | . | TGTGCCAGCAGTTTGACTAGCGAGAACTCCTACGAGCAGTACTTC | CASSLTSENSYEQYF
TRBJ2-5 | TRBV5-4 | . | once | TGTGCCAGCAGCTTGGCAGGGCCAGAGACCCAGTACTTC | CASSLAGPETQYF
TRBJ1-2 | TRBV5-1 | . | . | TGCGCCAGCAGCGATCCCGGCGGAGGGCTGAAAGGCTACACCTTC | CASSDPGGGLKGYTF
TRBJ2-5 | TRBV24-1 | . | . | TGTGCCACCAGTGATCCGTCCAGGGCTGGGGAGACCCAGTACTTC | CATSDPSRAGETQYF
TRBJ2-1 | TRBV11-2 | . | . | TGTGCCAGCAGCTTATCACCTAGAGGGAGCTCCTACAATGAGCAGTTCTTC | CASSLSPRGSSYNEQFF
TRBJ2-7 | TRBV18 | TRBD1 | . | TGTGCCAGCTCACCACCGGGACAGGGGACTAACGAGCAGTACTTC | CASSPPGQGTNEQYF
TRBJ1-2 | TRBV6-6 | TRBD1 | . | TGTGCCAGCAGCCTGCAAGGGGACAGGACGCATGGCTACACCTTC | CASSLQGDRTHGYTF
TRBJ1-2 | TRBV18 | . | . | TGTGCCAGCTCCGCTGACGGACGCTATGGCTACACCTTC | CASSADGRYGYTF
TRBJ1-4 | TRBV24-1 | . | . | TGTGCCACCAGTGTTCAGGGTAGGGAAAAACTGTTTTTT | CATSVQGREKLFF
TRBJ1-1 | TRBV18 | TRBD1 | . | TGTGCCAGCTCACCTACAGGGGGCAGGTCTGAAGCTTTCTTT | CASSPTGGRSEAFF
TRBJ2-5 | TRBV11-3 | . | . | TGTGCCAGCAGCTTAGGGGTCCTGAAGGGAGAGACCCAGTACTTC | CASSLGVLKGETQYF
TRBJ1-1 | TRBV27 | . | . | TGTGCCAGCAGTTCAGAACCGGGCCTGAACACTGAAGCTTTCTTT | CASSSEPGLNTEAFF
TRBJ1-5 | TRBV30 | . | . | TGTGCCTGGAGTGGCAGAGGAAATCAGCCCCAGCATTTT | CAWSGRGNQPQHF
TRBJ2-1 | TRBV12-3/TRBV12-4 | . | . | TGTGCCAGCAGCCTCACCGTAAGTGAGCAGTTCTTC | CASSLTVSEQFF
TRBJ2-7 | TRBV5-1 | TRBD1 | . | TGCGCCAGCTCCCCCCGAGCAGGGGGCTCCGAGCAGTACTTC | CASSPRAGGSEQYF
TRBJ2-1 | TRBV9 | . | once | TGTGCCAGCAGCGCCGCTCCCCACAGCACGAGCTCCTACAATGAGCAGTTCTTC | CASSAAPHSTSSYNEQFF
TRBJ1-3 | TRBV3-1/TRBV3-2 | . | . | TGTGCCAGCAGCCAAGGGGGAAGTGGCTCTGGAAACACCATATATTTT | CASSQGGSGSGNTIYF
TRBJ2-3 | TRBV4-1 | TRBD1 | . | TGCGCCAGCAGCCAATCGGGACAGGGCACAGATACGCAGTATTTT | CASSQSGQGTDTQYF
TRBJ1-5 | TRBV6-5 | . | . | TGTGCCAGCAGTTCCTGGAATCAGCCCCAGCATTTT | CASSSWNQPQHF
TRBJ2-3 | TRBV9 | TRBD2 | . | TGTGCCAGCAGCGTAGGGCTAGCGGGGGGGCAGGGCACAGATACGCAGTATTTT | CASSVGLAGGQGTDTQYF
TRBJ2-3 | TRBV7-2 | TRBD1 | . | TGTGCCAGCAGCTTAAGTCGACAGGGGACAGATACGCAGTATTTT | CASSLSRQGTDTQYF
TRBJ1-1 | TRBV5-1 | . | . | TGCGCCAGCAGCTTGACAGATATGAACACTGAAGCTTTCTTT | CASSLTDMNTEAFF
TRBJ2-1 | TRBV19 | TRBD1 | . | TGTGCCAGTAGTCTCGGACAGGGGGCGAAGAATGAGCAGTTCTTC | CASSLGQGAKNEQFF
TRBJ1-1 | TRBV4-2 | . | . | TGTGCCAGCAGCCTCGGACAGGAAGCTTTCTTT | CASSLGQEAFF
TRBJ2-2 | TRBV18 | . | once | TGTGCCAGCTCACCAAAACGTCCTCCAGACCCTCCCGGGGAGCTGTTTTTT | CASSPKRPPDPPGELFF
TRBJ1-2 | TRBV7-9 | . | once | TGTGCCAGCAGCTTAGATTTGGTCGGCTATGGCTACACCTTC | CASSLDLVGYGYTF
TRBJ2-7 | TRBV5-6 | . | . | TGTGCCAGCAGCTCCGGGACGATGAGGGAGCAGTACTTC | CASSSGTMREQYF
TRBJ1-6 | TRBV19 | . | . | TGTGCCAGTAGTATGATGGGGGCTCGTTCACCCCTCCACTTT | CASSMMGARSPLHF
TRBJ1-4 | TRBV15 | TRBD1 | . | TGTGCCACCAGCAGAGTAAGGGGGACAGGCGGTGAAAAACTGTTTTTT | CATSRVRGTGGEKLFF
TRBJ1-3 | TRBV18 | . | . | TGTGCCAGCTCACCCGCAGGGACTGGAAACACCATATATTTT | CASSPAGTGNTIYF
TRBJ1-2 | TRBV19 | . | . | TGTGCCAGTAGTATGACAGTCAGGAACTATGGCTACACCTTC | CASSMTVRNYGYTF
TRBJ2-5 | TRBV5-1 | . | . | TGCGCCAGCAGCATGGGGTCGACAGGAGCTCAAGAGACCCAGTACTTC | CASSMGSTGAQETQYF
TRBJ1-1 | TRBV10-3 | . | . | TGTGCCACAAGCACACTGGAGAACACTGAAGCTTTCTTT | CATSTLENTEAFF
TRBJ2-2 | TRBV5-4 | . | . | TGTGCCAGCAGCTTGGGTGGGGCAGGTACGGCGTCCGGGGAGCTGTTTTTT | CASSLGGAGTASGELFF
TRBJ1-2 | TRBV2 | TRBD1 | once | TGTGCCAGCAAGGAGGGGACAGCTAACTATGGCTACACCTTC | CASKEGTANYGYTF
TRBJ2-3 | TRBV10-3 | . | few | TGTGCCATCAGTGGGGGGACGTCGGAGGCCGGTGATACGCAGTATTTT | CAISGGTSEAGDTQYF
TRBJ2-5 | TRBV15 | . | . | TGTGCCACCAGCAGTTTTTGGGGCGGGGGCCCCCCCCAAGAGACCCAGTACTTC | CATSSFWGGGPPQETQYF
TRBJ2-3 | TRBV3-1/TRBV3-2 | TRBD2 | . | TGTGCCAGCAGCCAAGGACTAGCGGGGGCTGCAGATACGCAGTATTTT | CASSQGLAGAADTQYF
TRBJ2-7 | TRBV6-5 | . | . | TGTGCCAGCAGTTACTCGAACAGGGTTGAGCAGTACTTC | CASSYSNRVEQYF
TRBJ2-1 | TRBV19 | . | . | TGTGCCAGTAGTATAGTCACCAGATCCTACAATGAGCAGTTCTTC | CASSIVTRSYNEQFF
TRBJ1-2 | TRBV7-8 | . | . | TGTGCCAGCAGCGCCGGCCAGACAGCTAACTATGGCTACACCTTC | CASSAGQTANYGYTF
TRBJ2-6 | TRBV5-1 | TRBD1 | . | TGCGCCAGCACCTTTCTGACAGGGGAAAGCTCTGGGGCCAACGTCCTGACTTTC | CASTFLTGESSGANVLTF
TRBJ1-5 | TRBV18 | . | . | TGTGCCAGCTCGCGGGGGGGTAGAGAGCAGCCCCAGCATTTT | CASSRGGREQPQHF
TRBJ1-5 | TRBV28 | . | once | TGTGCCAGCGAAGCCCTGAACAATCAGCCCCAGCATTTT | CASEALNNQPQHF
TRBJ1-4 | TRBV6-5 | . | . | TGTGCCAGCGGAATAAGCCGCGAAAAACTGTTTTTT | CASGISREKLFF